These 5 T cell receptor beta chains share one sample of origin, sequenced in a study of T-cell reconstitution after alpha-beta-depleted transplantation in children. Using unique molecular identifiers, the investigators prepared the TCRbeta library. TCRdb called the PCR reads again in MiXCR, with one record for every CDR3 protein. Of about 470,000 distinct CDR3 sequences listed, around two fifths were seen once; the top ten hold around 29%. The input for sequencing was PBMCs, taken before TCRalphabeta/CD19-depleted stem cell transplant. The receptor set was obtained from a girl aged 2 to 9 with aplastic anemia, due to receive a stem cell transplant.

The gene calls are TRBV7-2 and TRBJ2-3; 7 nucleotides agree with TRBD2. CDR1 and CDR2 (germline): SGHTA, FQGNSA. The trim removed 4 bases at V and 0 bases at J, leaving 7 bases unmatched. This CDR3 comprises 16 residues. The CDR3 DNA reads TGTGCCAGCAGCTCAAGCGGGGCCCTTAGCACAGATACGCAGTATTTT. Its translation is CASSSSGALSTDTQYF.

The genes are TRBV27 and TRBJ2-7, with 11 bases aligning to TRBD2. The length of the CDR3 is 15 residues. Per germline, CDR1 MNHEY and CDR2 SMNVEV (reference sequence). Trimming took 6 bases from V and 3 from J; bases not matched to a gene: 7. In nucleotides, the CDR3 is TGTGCCAGCAGGGATAGCGGGAGGGCGGTCTACGAGCAGTACTTC. Translating it yields CASRDSGRAVYEQYF.

The gene calls are TRBV6-5 and TRBJ2-5, with 9 bases identical to TRBD1. This CDR3 comprises 14 residues. Trimming at V came to 3 bases and at J to 3 bases, leaving 2 bases not matched to a gene. Germline V CDR1 and CDR2: MNHEY, SVGAGI. Here the CDR3 reads CASSYGTGKETQYF. For the CDR3, the DNA is TGTGCCAGCAGTTATGGGACAGGGAAAGAGACCCAGTACTTC.

J is TRBJ1-2 and V is TRBV7-2; D is perhaps TRBD1 (5 bases). V was cut by 5 bases and J by 0 bases, with 19 bases left in between. Germline V gene data show CDR1 as SGHTA and CDR2 as FQGNSA. The CDR3 spans 17 residues. The CDR3 region is CASSPQIGQGANYGYTF. CDR3 nucleotide sequence: TGTGCCAGCAGCCCCCAGATAGGGCAGGGTGCTAACTATGGCTACACCTTC.

CDR3 coding DNA: TGCAGCGTCTTACTCTCCGGCGGGACGGAGGCGTACGAGCAGTACTTC. This encodes CSVLLSGGTEAYEQYF. The chain links TRBV29-1 to TRBJ2-7; TRBD2 is a possible D gene (6 bases). V dropped 6 bases and J dropped 4 bases, with 25 bases sitting between them. This CDR3 region has 16 residues. Per the germline V gene, CDR1 is SQVTM and CDR2 is ANQGSEA.